The rows below give T cell receptor beta chains drawn from one sample of a study of shared clonotypes between healthy human individuals. TCRdb keeps only in-frame clones here, not all; method: immunoSEQ multiplex PCR. This table has more than 90,000 clones, roughly two thirds appearing once. The sample consisted of memory CD8+ T cells sorted from blood. Receptors originate from a man aged 25 to 40 in good health. The CDR3 runs from the conserved cysteine through the conserved F or W. D genes are given only for firm matches. Part of the rows lack a size; the others show once, few, many or a class for expanded clones.

>-|TRBV7-2|-|TRBJ2-2
CASSSPDSYGTDTGELFF
>-|TRBV5-6|-|TRBJ1-1
CASSLAAGNTEAFF
>-|TRBV6-4|TRBD2|TRBJ2-1
CASSEAGGADEQFF
>-|TRBV7-9|TRBD2|TRBJ2-7
CASSLAASGKNEQYF
>-|TRBV28|-|TRBJ2-3
CASSAFSGSTDTQYF
>-|TRBV19|-|TRBJ2-3
CASTTGEGTDTQYF
>-|TRBV5-1|TRBD2|TRBJ2-5
CASSFGLAQETQYF
>-|TRBV7-6|-|TRBJ2-1
CASSLEASAYNEQFF
>few|TRBV2|TRBD1|TRBJ2-1
CASRTGTGGLDEQFF
>-|TRBV28|-|TRBJ2-3
CASSPENVPDTQYF
>-|TRBV7-9|-|TRBJ2-7
CASSDEAYEQYF
>-|TRBV11-2|TRBD1|TRBJ2-7
CASRDRGRRTGSSYEQYF
>-|TRBV7-9|-|TRBJ2-1
CASRSLANEQFF
>-|TRBV7-9|-|TRBJ2-2
CASSPRTVTGELFF
>few|TRBV5-8|TRBD1|TRBJ2-7
CASSVRQGAYEQYF
>-|TRBV19|TRBD2|TRBJ2-1
CASSQLAGEAYNEQFF
>many|TRBV10-2|-|TRBJ1-3
CASSEYSTTRNTIYF
>-|TRBV6-5|-|TRBJ2-5
CASRTRPETQYF
>-|TRBV5-1|-|TRBJ2-5
CASSLGTGRETQYF
>-|TRBV2|TRBD1|TRBJ1-1
CASSERSGKLDRETEAFF
>-|TRBV25-1|TRBD1|TRBJ2-5
CASSETGGKEETQYF